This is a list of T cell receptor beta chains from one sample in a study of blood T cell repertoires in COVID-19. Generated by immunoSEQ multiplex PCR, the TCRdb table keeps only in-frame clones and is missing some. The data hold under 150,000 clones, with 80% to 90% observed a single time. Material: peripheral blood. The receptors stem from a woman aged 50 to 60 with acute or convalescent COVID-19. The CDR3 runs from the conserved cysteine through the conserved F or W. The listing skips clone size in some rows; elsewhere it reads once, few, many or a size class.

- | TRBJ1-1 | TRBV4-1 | CASSQDPTVTEAFF
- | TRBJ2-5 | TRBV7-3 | CASSPYPGSETQYF
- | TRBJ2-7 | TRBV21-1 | CARAVHRDYSYEQYF
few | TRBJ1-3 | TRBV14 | CASSQETLLSGNTIYF
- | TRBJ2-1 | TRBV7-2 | CASSRTLEQFF
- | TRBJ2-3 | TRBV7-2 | CASSPRAGGPSDTQYF
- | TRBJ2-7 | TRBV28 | CASSFAAYEQYF
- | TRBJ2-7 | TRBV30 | CAWSNSGHEQYF
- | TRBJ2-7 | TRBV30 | CAWRKGQLSYEQYF
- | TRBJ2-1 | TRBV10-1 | CASSLMGAGEQFF
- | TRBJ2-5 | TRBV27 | CASSRGGAGSQYF
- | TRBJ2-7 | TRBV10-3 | CAISEGQDEQYF
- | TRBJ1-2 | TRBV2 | CASSESGYGYTF
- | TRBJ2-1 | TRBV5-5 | CASSLARAVYNEQFF
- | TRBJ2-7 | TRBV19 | CASRKRQGPYEQYF